Presented here are 6 T cell receptor beta chains from one specimen sequenced in a study of control samples from healthy donors and cancer patients. Measured with immunoSEQ multiplex PCR; TCRdb has only the in-frame clones, and not every one. The sample holds 70,000 or so clones, 84% seen once. Sequencing was done on a sample of blood. These receptors came from a man aged 50 to 59 in good health.

The gene calls are TRBV6-1 and TRBJ2-7, with 10 bases that match TRBD1. Germline CDR1 is MNHNS and CDR2 is SASEGT. Germline trimming cut 3 bases from V and 4 bases from J; bases unmatched to any gene: 3. This CDR3 contains 14 residues. Here the CDR3 reads CASSDGQGVYEQYF. The CDR3, as DNA: TGTGCCAGCAGTGATGGACAGGGGGTATACGAGCAGTACTTC.

V gene TRBV9 combines with J gene TRBJ1-1; 9 bases agree with TRBD1. Germline V gives CDR1 SGDLS, CDR2 YYNGEE. The CDR3 is 15 amino acids. V dropped 3 bases and J dropped 4; count of bases not matched to a gene: 7. The DNA for the CDR3 is TGTGCCAGCAGCGAAGGGGGGACAGGGCCCACTGAAGCTTTCTTT. This codes for CASSEGGTGPTEAFF.

CDR3 nucleotide sequence: TGTGCCAGCAGTCGGGTCTTATCTGGGGCCAACGTCCTGACTTTC. Its protein is CASSRVLSGANVLTF. The chain has TRBV6-2 or TRBV6-3 and TRBJ2-6, with D uncertain. CDR1 is MNHEY and CDR2 is SVGEGT in the germline V gene. The CDR3 length is 15 residues. The V gene lost 5 bases and the J gene lost 1 base, with 9 bases spanning the gap.

The chain combines TRBV11-2 with TRBJ2-5; perhaps D is TRBD1 or TRBD2 (7 bases each). Trimming pared 5 bases from V and 2 bases from J, leaving 18 bases between. CDR1 is SGHAT, CDR2 FQNNGV, per germline. CDR3 length: 16 residues. For the CDR3, the DNA is TGTGCCAGCAGCGTAGCAGGGGGAGGGCCACAAGAGACCCAGTACTTC. It encodes CASSVAGGGPQETQYF.

The V gene is TRBV5-1, the J gene TRBJ2-4; 8 bases match TRBD1. J lost 11 bases, V lost 4 bases, and 8 bases had no gene match. The CDR3 totals 13 residues. Germline CDR1 is SGHRS and CDR2 is YFSETQ. The CDR3 sequence is CASSLGQVGLQYF. Here the CDR3 DNA reads TGCGCCAGCAGCCTGGGACAGGTCGGGCTTCAGTACTTC.

The V gene is TRBV9, the J gene TRBJ2-1; D not certain. V gave up 0 bases and J gave up 4 bases, with 11 bases separating them. Germline V gene sequence: CDR1 SGDLS, CDR2 YYNGEE. CDR3 length: 15 residues. The CDR3 nucleotides read TGTGCCAGCAGCGTAGCGTATGAGAGATACAATGAGCAGTTCTTC. Translated: CASSVAYERYNEQFF.